This paragraph covers one T cell receptor (beta chain) sequence. The repertoire was sequenced with immunoSEQ multiplex PCR; TCRdb's copy has only in-frame clones and lacks some. The table has roughly 180,000 clones, roughly nine tenths seen once. This entry belongs to a study of T cell responses to AZD1222 COVID-19 vaccine. This specimen consisted of peripheral blood, obtained on day 0 of AZD1222 vaccination. This clonotype was obtained from an adult in good health.

CDR3 region: CASRPAPGQQLGYTF. CDR3 DNA sequence: TGTGCCAGCAGACCCGCGCCGGGGCAGCAGCTGGGGTACACCTTC. V is TRBV11-1 and J is TRBJ1-2; TRBD1 is a possible D gene (5 bases). The V gene's germline CDR1 is SGHAT and CDR2 FQDESV (reference sequence). The CDR3 contains 15 residues. V was trimmed by 6 bases and J by 11 bases, leaving 25 bases between them.